One T cell receptor beta chain is described in this entry. Its antigen remains unknown. This specimen belongs to a study of T-cell memory formation after mild COVID-19. The ends were cut back, 4 bases at V and 0 bases at J, with 11 bases in the middle. The CDR3 contains 15 residues. CDR1 and CDR2 from the germline V gene are KGHDR and SFDVKD. The study's findings and limits: Shrinking CD4+ clones resided mostly in CM and EM, and CD8+ ones in EMRA.

One entry per CDR3 protein, called by TCRdb with MiXCR from the 5' RACE reads. This sample carries approximately 250,000 distinct CDR3 sequences, just over 15% of them seen once, and the ten largest clones take 2% to 2.5%. The specimen was PBMCs or a T cell subset sorted from them (not recorded which). The TCR sequence derives from an adult woman who had mild COVID-19 (a few samples of this study predate the infection). Cell type and time point are not known. V gene TRBV24-1 combines with J gene TRBJ2-5, with D perhaps matching TRBD1 (5 bases). CDR3 sequence (DNA): TGTGCCACCAGTGAAGGGGCAGCCTACCAAGAGACCCAGTACTTC. This sequence encodes CATSEGAAYQETQYF.